The T cell receptor beta chain under discussion was sequenced for a study of blood T cell repertoires in COVID-19. Germline V CDR1 and CDR2: LGHDT, YNNKEL (reference sequence). V lost 4 bases to trimming and J lost 2 bases; unmatched junction nucleotides: 1. The CDR3 loop spans 15 amino acids. In its sample, this clone was seen once. In the study's own analysis: Amplification of reference gene primers provided the estimated nucleated cell counts. Sequenced by immunoSEQ multiplex PCR; TCRdb stores in-frame clones only, minus some. That table supplies the V and J calls and clone size; D and trimming were determined from the DNA. The data contain 190,000 or so clones, over 75% of them seen just once; the ten biggest clones take up roughly 13%.

The source is a man aged 50 to 60 who had recovered from COVID-19. The V call is TRBV3-1 (or the pseudogene TRBV3-2), the J call TRBJ2-1, with TRBD2 matching 11 bases. Sequences were obtained from peripheral blood. CDR3 protein: CASSPTSGAYNEQFF. The DNA for the CDR3 is TGTGCCAGCAGCCCGACTAGCGGGGCCTACAATGAGCAGTTCTTC.